The T cell receptor (beta chain) described here comes from a study of tumor-infiltrating lymphocytes in primary liver carcinoma. Study background: Subjects presented with primary liver carcinoma managed by surgical resection. Samples gave roughly 3.5 to 7.5 million productive TCRbeta reads, similar across tissue types.

Germline-derived CDR1 and CDR2 are SQVTM and ANQGSEA. There are 15 residues in the CDR3. About this clonotype: A much larger clonotype is one base distant, so this may be a read error.

A constant-region primer served to make TCR beta cDNA from about 500 ng total RNA. Libraries for TCR beta were built through three nested multiplex PCR rounds, which together made up a slightly modified ARM-PCR procedure. Researchers ran the first two PCR rounds for roughly 11 cycles each with TRBV1-TRBV30 forward primers and a C-beta reverse primer. TCRdb re-called the multiplex PCR reads through MiXCR, storing one row per CDR3 protein. The sample carries hundreds of thousands of distinct CDR3 sequences, 50% to 75% recorded once. Unsorted whole blood yielded blood RNA, and germline DNA was extracted as well.

The TCR originated in a woman between 25 and 40 years old with primary liver carcinoma and hepatitis B virus infection. Sequencing was carried out using peripheral blood. The genes are TRBV29-1 and TRBJ2-1, with D possibly being TRBD2 (5 bases). The CDR3 protein is CSVRGWLPAYYEQFF. CDR3 nucleotide sequence: TGCAGCGTTCGAGGGTGGCTCCCGGCCTACTATGAGCAGTTCTTC.